This T cell receptor beta chain was recovered during a study of T cells in lung cancer brain metastases listed by TCRdb under 2018. A note on the overall study: Seventeen of the 20 patients had a history of tobacco use, with a median of approximately 39 pack-years. The study compared TCR beta CDR3 repertoires between fully resected primary non-small cell lung cancers and paired brain metastases. The primary and brain metastasis specimens were acquired a median of about 330 days apart. DNA integrity number averaged approximately 4 in both primary and metastatic specimens, with no significant difference between sites. The median age of the patients at first diagnosis was roughly 50 years, and the group included 9 males and 11 females. About 90% of the roughly 20 patients received no interval therapy between primary and metastasis resection. The cohort comprised roughly 20 patients contributing 40 specimens, one primary lung lesion and one brain metastasis each.

About this clone: Its target antigen remains unknown. The sample holds no much larger clone one base away, and base qualities are not on file.

General findings and caveats noted by the study authors: Most clones were specific to a single lesion, and overlap between paired lesions was limited (mean Morisita index around 0.2). DNA fragmentation in the FFPE samples may have prevented recovery of the complete infiltrating T cell repertoire. The study could not control for the effects of preoperative corticosteroids on T cell infiltration in brain metastases. The ten most abundant clones accounted for a significantly larger fraction of the repertoire in brain metastases than in primaries, which suggests clonal expansion. Compared with their paired primaries, brain metastases had significantly fewer unique productive clones (median about 1,500 versus 4,500).

Resection was performed in the patients for synchronous oligometastatic disease or for delayed recurrence of a solitary brain metastasis. To avoid including cancers other than NSCLC, any patient with a history of multiple malignancies was excluded. Using marked H&E slides as a guide, tumor areas were macrodissected from 5 or 6 unstained approximately 10 um sections that had been deparaffinized. Every specimen was formalin-fixed and paraffin-embedded (FFPE). The AllPrep DNA/RNA FFPE Kit was used to extract genomic DNA. Each sample received between roughly 2.24 and 5.5 ug of genomic DNA as input, and paired samples received equal DNA input. TCR beta libraries were constructed with the immunoSEQ hsTCRbeta Kit, which uses multiplexed V and J gene primers in two PCR steps. Pooled libraries, together with positive and negative controls, were sequenced on an Illumina MiSeq with a 100-cycle paired-end protocol. As for how the authors treated the data: The immunoSEQ vendor processed the raw data into normalized, annotated TCR beta repertoire reports. Richness was defined as unique clones by nucleotide sequence, and total richness was extrapolated with the iChao1 and Efron-Thisted estimators. Pielou's evenness, Simpson's index, top-ten clone proportional abundance, and Morisita overlap index were used to characterize and compare paired lesions. TCRdb provides this immuneACCESS table in a form limited to in-frame rearrangements. Some clones are lacking; in checked studies, under half of them reflect an unresolved V gene, and why the rest are absent is not known. Clone size and V and J calls were adopted from that table, with D and trimming inferred from the DNA. This sample holds 3,500 or so clones; 86% were observed only once. The ten largest clones capture around 5.2% of the sample.

Inclusive of the bounding cysteine and phenylalanine, the CDR3 is 14 residues long. This entry keeps only the CDR3 DNA: 42 bases, framed from base 1. The germline V gene (reference sequence) gives CDR1 as GTSNPN and CDR2 as SVGIG. V has 0 bases trimmed and J has 7 bases trimmed; junction bases matching no gene number 8. Recombination joined TRBV30 with TRBJ1-1; TRBD1 matches 7 bases in the middle. Sequencing used tumor tissue from the primary lung tumor. Explained via the paper, the cell subset or site label denotes: primary lung cancer lesion. The source of this sequence is a woman aged 45-59 years with non-small cell lung cancer. CDR3 reads: CAWSVGTARSEAFF. The DNA reads TGTGCCTGGAGTGTGGGGACAGCACGTAGTGAAGCTTTCTTT.